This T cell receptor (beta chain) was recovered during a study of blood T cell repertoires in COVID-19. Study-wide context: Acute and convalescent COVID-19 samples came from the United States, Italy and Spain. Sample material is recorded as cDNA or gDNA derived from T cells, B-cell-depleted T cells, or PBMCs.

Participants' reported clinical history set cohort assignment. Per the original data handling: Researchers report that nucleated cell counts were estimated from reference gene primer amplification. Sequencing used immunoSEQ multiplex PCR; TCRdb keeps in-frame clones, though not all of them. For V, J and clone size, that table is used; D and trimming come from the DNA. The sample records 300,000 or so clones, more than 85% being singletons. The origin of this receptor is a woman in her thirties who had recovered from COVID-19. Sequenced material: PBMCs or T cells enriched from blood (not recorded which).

DNA of the CDR3: TGTGCCAGCAGGTCGACAGGGGGAAACACCGGGGAGCTGTTTTTT. This sequence encodes CASRSTGGNTGELFF. This chain uses TRBV28 with TRBJ2-2; 9 bases map to TRBD1. Trimming at V came to 6 bases and at J to 2 bases, leaving 4 bases not matched to a gene. This CDR3 contains 15 residues. Germline V lookup: CDR1 MDHEN, CDR2 SYDVKM.